These 24 T cell receptor beta chains originate from one sample sequenced in a study of technical replicates of blood from a few donors. The method was immunoSEQ multiplex PCR; TCRdb's version includes in-frame clones alone and lacks a portion of them. The profile covers around 90,000 clones, with 85% to 95% appearing a single time and under 0.5% taken by the ten largest. Sequenced material: T cells isolated from PBMCs. These receptors came from a human donor in good health.

The V call is TRBV10-3, the J call TRBJ2-7, with D perhaps matching TRBD1 (7 bases). The CDR3 is 14 amino acids. CDR1 is ENHRY and CDR2 is SYGVKD in the germline V gene. V lost 5 bases and J 1 base, leaving 12 bases between the germline ends. CDR3 nucleotides: TGTGCCATCAGTATGACAGGGAGGTCCTACGAGCAGTACTTC. Translating it yields CAISMTGRSYEQYF.

The chain joins TRBV6-1 to TRBJ2-1; TRBD1 might be the D (5 bases). This CDR3 has 15 residues. Germline CDR1 is MNHNS and CDR2 is SASEGT. Trimming removed 5 bases from V and 2 bases from J, with 13 bases in between. The CDR3 spells CASSSGYAAYNEQFF. CDR3 DNA: TGTGCCAGCAGTTCAGGGTACGCGGCCTACAATGAGCAGTTCTTC.

The rearrangement links TRBV15 to TRBJ1-4, with 9 bases identical to TRBD1. Germline V gene data show CDR1 as LNHNV and CDR2 as YYDKDF (reference sequence). Germline trimming cut 0 bases from V and 8 bases from J; bases unmatched to any gene: 4. This CDR3 is 15 amino acids long. The CDR3 here is CATSRDGTGREKLFF. The CDR3 DNA follows: TGTGCCACCAGCAGAGACGGGACAGGGCGAGAAAAACTGTTTTTT.

V is TRBV4-2 and J is TRBJ1-3, with D unclear. This CDR3 comprises 15 residues. The germline V and J ends were trimmed by 2 bases and 0 bases, with 8 bases remaining between them. CDR1 is LGHNA, CDR2 YNFKEQ, per germline. CDR3 protein: CASSQQVNSGNTIYF. Here the CDR3 DNA reads TGTGCCAGCAGCCAACAGGTCAACTCTGGAAACACCATATATTTT.

The gene calls are TRBV27 and TRBJ2-3, with 11 nucleotides matching TRBD2. CDR3 size: 15 residues. CDR1 is MNHEY, CDR2 SMNVEV, per germline (reference sequence). V was clipped by 5 bases and J by 1 base; unmatched bases: 2. This chain's CDR3 is CASSETSGGTDTQYF. The CDR3 DNA follows: TGTGCCAGCAGTGAGACTAGCGGGGGCACAGATACGCAGTATTTT.

This rearrangement joins TRBV19 to TRBJ1-2; D unresolved. Trimming cost V 6 bases and J 6 bases, with 11 bases left between them. Germline CDR1 LNHDA, CDR2 SQIVND (reference sequence). The CDR3 has 12 residues. Written as DNA, the CDR3 is TGTGCCAGTAGGGGAAGGGAGGATGGCTACACCTTC. It is translated as CASRGREDGYTF.

The V and J genes are TRBV14 and TRBJ1-3; 7 bases line up with TRBD1. This CDR3 is built from 17 residues. V gave up 1 base and J gave up 0 bases; unmatched junction bases: 6. Germline V lookup: CDR1 SGHDN, CDR2 FVKESK. The CDR3 bases are TGTGCCAGCAGCCAAGTGGGGACAGTCCACTCTGGAAACACCATATATTTT. It yields the protein CASSQVGTVHSGNTIYF.

This clone came up a few times. CDR3 in amino acids: CASSTRTGGLGETQYF. The CDR3 DNA is TGTGCCAGCAGCACTAGGACAGGGGGCCTCGGCGAGACCCAGTACTTC. This chain uses TRBV7-3 with TRBJ2-5, with 11 bases matching TRBD1. This CDR3 is 16 amino acids long. Germline-derived CDR1 and CDR2 are SGHTA and FQGTGA. The trim removed 5 bases at V and 5 bases at J, leaving 10 bases unmatched. Full variable domain (outside the CDR3, taken from reference TRBV7-3 and TRBJ2-5): GAGVSQTPSNKVTEKGKYVELRCDPISGHTALYWYRQSLGQGPEFLIYFQGTGAADDSGLPNDRFFAVRPEGSVSTLKIQRTERGDSAVYLCASSTRTGGLGETQYFGPGTRLLVL.

The rearrangement links TRBV5-4 to TRBJ1-2; 7 bases are shared with TRBD1. CDR3 length: 12 amino acids. Germline values: CDR1 SGHNT, CDR2 YYREEE (reference sequence). With 4 bases clipped from V and 14 bases from J, the junction kept 11 bases outside the gene matches. CDR3 in DNA: TGTGCCAGCAGCCTGGCCGGGACAGACCCTACCTTC. Translation gives CASSLAGTDPTF.

This rearrangement joins TRBV7-3 to TRBJ2-7; the D gene is possibly TRBD1 (5 bases). Trimming removed 1 base at V and 0 bases at J, with 19 bases between. CDR3 length equals 18 residues. Germline V gene data show CDR1 as SGHTA and CDR2 as FQGTGA. CDR3 sequence (DNA): TGTGCCAGCAGCTTAAATTCGATCAGCCAGGGTCCCTCCTACGAGCAGTACTTC. Amino acids: CASSLNSISQGPSYEQYF.

The DNA of the CDR3 is TGTGCCAGCAGCCCCCGACTAGCGGGAGGTTCCTACGAGCAGTACTTC. It codes for CASSPRLAGGSYEQYF. J is TRBJ2-7 and V is TRBV9; 13 bases align to TRBD2. The CDR3 totals 16 residues. Germline trimming cut 4 bases from V and 1 base from J; bases unmatched to any gene: 5. The germline V gene encodes CDR1 SGDLS and CDR2 YYNGEE. Full variable domain (remainder filled in from reference TRBV9 and TRBJ2-7): DSGVTQTPKHLITATGQRVTLRCSPRSGDLSVYWYQQSLDQGLQFLIQYYNGEERAKGNILERFSAQQFPDLHSELNLSSLELGDSALYFCASSPRLAGGSYEQYFGPGTRLTVT.

This chain uses TRBV5-1 with TRBJ2-7; TRBD2 agrees at 11 bases. Germline V gene lookup returns CDR1 SGHRS and CDR2 YFSETQ. V gave up 2 bases and J gave up 2 bases; unmatched junction bases: 3. The CDR3 has 15 residues. The CDR3 loop is CASSLGSGRAYEQYF. DNA for the CDR3: TGCGCCAGCAGCTTAGGTAGCGGGAGGGCCTACGAGCAGTACTTC.

The chain carries TRBV10-3 and TRBJ1-4; D gene unclear. V lost 3 bases to trimming and J lost 8 bases, with 4 bases between them. The CDR3 runs 11 residues. Germline V CDR1 and CDR2: ENHRY, SYGVKD. The CDR3 spells CAISDQEKLFF. In DNA form, the CDR3 reads TGTGCCATCAGTGATCAGGAAAAACTGTTTTTT.

In this sample, this clone turned up once. This chain joins TRBV14 and TRBJ1-1; tentative D call: TRBD1 (5 bases). The CDR3 is made up of 13 amino acids. Germline CDR1 SGHDN, CDR2 FVKESK. V was cut by 4 bases and J by 1 base, with 7 bases left in between. The CDR3: CASSLQGNTEAFF. DNA of the CDR3: TGTGCCAGCAGCCTTCAGGGGAACACTGAAGCTTTCTTT.

This sequence joins TRBV6-5 and TRBJ2-7; D remains unclear. The CDR3 has 11 amino acids. V lost 10 bases, J lost 3 bases, and 10 bases lay in between. Germline loops: CDR1 MNHEY, CDR2 SVGAGI. Here the CDR3 DNA reads TGTGCCACCTACCACGTCTACGAGCAGTACTTC. As protein: CATYHVYEQYF.

This chain connects TRBV11-3 to TRBJ2-1; D is unresolved. Trimming pared 5 bases from V and 7 bases from J, leaving 12 bases between. Looked up from germline, CDR1 is SGHNT and CDR2 is YENEEA. The CDR3 covers 13 residues. DNA for the CDR3: TGTGCCAGCAGCCATCAATCGCGAAATGAGCAGTTCTTC. Amino acid sequence: CASSHQSRNEQFF.

The J gene is TRBJ2-5, the V gene TRBV4-1, with a possible D match to TRBD2 (8 bases). CDR3 length: 17 amino acids. With 0 bases removed from V and 4 bases from J, the gap between germline ends came to 18 bases. Per the germline V gene, CDR1 is MGHRA and CDR2 is YSYEKL. The CDR3 nucleotides read TGCGCCAGCAGCCAAGAGAGGGGGCTAGCGGGTGGAGAGACCCAGTACTTC. As protein: CASSQERGLAGGETQYF.

The chain uses TRBV6-5 and TRBJ1-3, with D perhaps TRBD1 (6 bases). The CDR3 runs to 15 residues. The V and J ends lost 5 bases and 3 bases respectively, with 14 bases between them. Germline CDR1 reads MNHEY; CDR2 reads SVGAGI. The DNA for the CDR3 is TGTGCCAGCAGTACCCTGACAGGACTTGGAAACACCATATATTTT. Encoded protein: CASSTLTGLGNTIYF.

This rearrangement joins TRBV5-1 to TRBJ1-2; the match to TRBD1 covers 7 bases. With V trimmed by 4 bases and J by 3 bases, 6 bases remained unmatched. This CDR3 has 14 residues. Germline assignment: CDR1 SGHRS and CDR2 YFSETQ. Here the CDR3 reads CASSTTGTDYGYTF. CDR3 sequence (DNA): TGCGCCAGCAGCACAACCGGGACAGACTATGGCTACACCTTC. The full variable domain, in which reference TRBV5-1 and TRBJ1-2 provide the parts outside the CDR3, is KAGVTQTPRYLIKTRGQQVTLSCSPISGHRSVSWYQQTPGQGLQFLFEYFSETQRNKGNFPGRFSGRQFSNSRSEMNVSTLELGDSALYLCASSTTGTDYGYTFGSGTRLTVV.

V usage is TRBV2 and J usage is TRBJ2-1; perhaps TRBD2 as D (6 bases). CDR1 and CDR2 from the germline V gene are SNHLY and FYNNEI. This CDR3 has 12 residues. Trimming cost V 4 bases and J 10 bases, with 11 bases left between them. The CDR3 DNA reads TGTGCCAGCAGTGGAGGAGGGAAGGAGCAGTTCTTC. This gives the protein CASSGGGKEQFF.

A single count supports this clone. This sequence joins TRBV18 and TRBJ1-1, with 8 bases that match TRBD1. The CDR3 covers 15 residues. Trimming took 3 bases from V and 1 from J; bases not matched to a gene: 4. Germline lookup yields CDR1 KGHSH and CDR2 LQKENI. The CDR3 nucleotides are TGTGCCAGCTCACCTAAGACAGGGGAGAACACTGAAGCTTTCTTT. Residues: CASSPKTGENTEAFF.

This rearrangement joins TRBV2 to TRBJ1-5; D is unresolved. Germline V CDR1 and CDR2: SNHLY, FYNNEI. The length of the CDR3 is 13 residues. Trimming pared 4 bases from V and 7 bases from J, leaving 11 bases between. The CDR3 DNA reads TGTGCCAGCAGTGCCGAGGGTGGGCAGCCCCAGCATTTT. This encodes CASSAEGGQPQHF.

The chain employs TRBV6-6 and TRBJ2-5; 9 bases are a match to TRBD1. Germline CDR1 MNHNY, CDR2 SVGAGI (reference sequence). CDR3 size: 12 residues. The trim removed 5 bases at V and 13 bases at J, leaving 8 bases unmatched. CDR3 DNA: TGTGCCAGCAGTATGGGACAGGGTGCCCCGTACTTC. This encodes CASSMGQGAPYF.

The chain is built from TRBV2 and TRBJ1-2, with TRBD1 matching over 10 bases. V trimming: 3 bases; J trimming: 3 bases; junction bases outside the gene matches: 4. CDR3 length equals 15 residues. The germline V gene has CDR1 SNHLY and CDR2 FYNNEI. CDR3 region: CASSEGTGVYYGYTF. CDR3 sequence (DNA): TGTGCCAGCAGTGAGGGGACAGGGGTTTACTATGGCTACACCTTC.